This T cell receptor (beta chain) derives from a study of technical replicates of blood from a handful of donors. TCRdb keeps only in-frame clones here, not all; method: immunoSEQ multiplex PCR. The table records some 80,000 clones, 96% of them present only once. The germline gives CDR1 LNHDA, CDR2 SQIVND (reference sequence). The CDR3 covers 18 residues. V lost 4 bases, J lost 0 bases, and 19 bases lay in between. Sequencing was performed on T cells isolated from PBMCs. The TCR comes from a human donor in good health. V usage is TRBV19 and J usage is TRBJ1-5; D ambiguous. The CDR3 protein is CASSKGSAGRSSNQPQHF. CDR3 in DNA: TGTGCCAGTAGTAAGGGTTCTGCGGGTCGGAGTAGCAATCAGCCCCAGCATTTT.